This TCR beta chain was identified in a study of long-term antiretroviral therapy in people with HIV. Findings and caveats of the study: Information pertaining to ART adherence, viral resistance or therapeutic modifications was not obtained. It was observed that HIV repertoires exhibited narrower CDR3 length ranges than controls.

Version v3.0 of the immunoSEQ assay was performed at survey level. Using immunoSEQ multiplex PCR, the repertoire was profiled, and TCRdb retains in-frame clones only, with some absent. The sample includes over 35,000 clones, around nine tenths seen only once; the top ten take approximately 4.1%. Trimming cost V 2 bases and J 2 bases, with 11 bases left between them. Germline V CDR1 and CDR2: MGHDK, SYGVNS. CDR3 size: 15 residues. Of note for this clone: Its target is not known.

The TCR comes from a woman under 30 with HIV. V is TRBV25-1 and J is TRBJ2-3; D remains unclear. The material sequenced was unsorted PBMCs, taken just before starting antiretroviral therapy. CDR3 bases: TGTGCCAGCAGTGAAGGCTCCAGGATCACAGATACGCAGTATTTT. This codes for CASSEGSRITDTQYF.